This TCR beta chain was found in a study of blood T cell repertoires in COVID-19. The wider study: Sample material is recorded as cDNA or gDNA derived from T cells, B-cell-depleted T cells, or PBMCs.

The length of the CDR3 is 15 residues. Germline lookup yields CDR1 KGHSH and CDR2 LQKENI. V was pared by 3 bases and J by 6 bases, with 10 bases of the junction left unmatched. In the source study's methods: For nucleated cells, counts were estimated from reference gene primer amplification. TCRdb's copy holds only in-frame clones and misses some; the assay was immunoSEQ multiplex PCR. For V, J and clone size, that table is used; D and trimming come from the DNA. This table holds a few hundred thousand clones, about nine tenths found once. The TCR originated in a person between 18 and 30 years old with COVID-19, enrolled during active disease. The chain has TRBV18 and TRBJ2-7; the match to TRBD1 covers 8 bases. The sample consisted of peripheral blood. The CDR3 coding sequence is TGTGCCAGCTCACCCTTAGGACAGGGATCGAGCGAGCAGTACTTC. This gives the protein CASSPLGQGSSEQYF.